Below are 5 T cell receptor beta chains sequenced from a single sample in a study of T-cell memory formation after mild COVID-19. TCRdb re-derived calls from the 5' RACE reads in MiXCR, one entry per CDR3 protein. This repertoire shows roughly 450,000 distinct CDR3 sequences, 15% to 20% found once; its top ten account for approximately 13%. Source material: PBMCs or a T cell subset sorted from them (not recorded which). Receptors originate from an adult woman who had mild COVID-19 (a few samples of this study predate the infection). Cell type and time point are not known.

This clonotype was observed at least ten times. The rearrangement uses TRBV11-2 and TRBJ2-7; no reliable D call. The CDR3 loop spans 11 amino acids. Germline V gives CDR1 SGHAT, CDR2 FQNNGV. Trimming removed 6 bases at V and 7 bases at J, with 10 bases between. The CDR3 sequence is CASSYGREQYF. In DNA form, the CDR3 reads TGTGCCAGCAGTTACGGTCGTGAGCAGTACTTC.

The rearrangement links TRBV12-5 to TRBJ2-1, with 12 bases aligning to TRBD2. Germline-derived CDR1 and CDR2 are LGHNT and FRNRAP. V dropped 7 bases and J dropped 0; count of bases not matched to a gene: 4. The CDR3 has 16 amino acids. Written as DNA, the CDR3 is TGTGCTAGTGTAACTAGCGGGAGGAGCTCCTACAATGAGCAGTTCTTC. Its protein is CASVTSGRSSYNEQFF.

Only a few counts were recorded for this clonotype. This sequence joins TRBV3-1 and TRBJ1-5; TRBD1 might be the D (5 bases). There are 16 residues in the CDR3. The V gene lost 0 bases and the J gene lost 0 bases, with 9 bases spanning the gap. CDR1 and CDR2 (germline): LGHDT, YNNKEL (reference sequence). The DNA for the CDR3 is TGTGCCAGCAGCCAAGAAGGGGCGGGTAGCAATCAGCCCCAGCATTTT. Translation gives CASSQEGAGSNQPQHF.

The table lists this clonotype with a few counts. This chain joins TRBV5-1 and TRBJ1-2; no definite D call. The length of the CDR3 is 17 residues. The germline V and J ends were trimmed by 0 bases and 4 bases, with 19 bases remaining between them. Germline V lookup: CDR1 SGHRS, CDR2 YFSETQ. The CDR3 loop reads CASSLDNLIGRIYGYTF. As DNA, the CDR3 is TGCGCCAGCAGCTTGGACAATCTAATAGGCCGAATCTATGGCTACACCTTC.

This clonotype appeared a few times. The chain is built from TRBV20-1 and TRBJ2-5; D tentatively reads TRBD1 or TRBD2 (6 bases each). V lost 0 bases to trimming and J lost 6 bases, with 17 bases between them. The CDR3 sequence is 15 residues long. Germline loops: CDR1 DFQATT, CDR2 SNEGSKA (reference sequence). This CDR3 reads CSARDHPGAMQTQYF. The CDR3 DNA is TGCAGTGCTAGAGATCACCCGGGGGCTATGCAGACCCAGTACTTC.